This T cell receptor (beta chain) comes out of a study of identical twins. Study findings and constraints: An excess of low generation probability was shown by twin-shared out-of-frame alpha sequences. Abundant beta clonotypes from cord blood bore fewer insertions; memory repertoires lacked this pattern. Invariant T cells like MAIT and iNKT could partly confound the zero-insertion analyses.

In regard to this clonotype: Its target is unknown.

V was clipped by 1 base and J by 5 bases, with 17 bases between them. CDR1 is DFQATT and CDR2 is SNEGSKA in the germline V gene (reference sequence). This CDR3 contains 15 residues. Template switching (which added a universal primer site) was used, and cDNA carried unique molecular identifiers. Each CDR3 protein gets one entry after TCRdb re-called the 5' RACE reads with MiXCR. This table has around 480,000 distinct CDR3 sequences, 14% appearing once. This sample was shared with a second study, whose subject was yellow fever vaccine responses in identical twins.

This chain joins TRBV20-1 and TRBJ2-5; D tentatively fits TRBD1 or TRBD2 (7 bases each). Sequencing was performed on CD4+ T cells sorted from blood. The TCR was taken from a young woman in good health. The CDR3 sequence: CSARGRGRGGETQYF. The CDR3 nucleotides are TGCAGTGCTAGAGGGAGGGGGCGCGGGGGTGAGACCCAGTACTTC.